A single sample is the source of the 16 T cell receptor beta chains below, sequenced in a study of cytomegalovirus exposure and HLA in healthy donors. The PCR made use of 60 Vbeta and 13 Jbeta primers. Sequencing used immunoSEQ multiplex PCR; TCRdb keeps in-frame clones, though not all of them. The sample records under 250,000 clones, over 75% being singletons. Sequencing was performed on PBMCs. These receptors were collected from a woman aged 25 to 39 in good health and CMV-seronegative.

The chain recombines TRBV6-4 with TRBJ2-7, with 10 bases fitting TRBD1. The CDR3 is 16 amino acids. In germline, CDR1 is MRHNA, CDR2 SNTAGT. The ends lost 10 bases at V and 5 bases at J; junction bases unmatched: 17. The DNA for the CDR3 is TGTGCCATTCCCCGGGACTGGGACAGGGGTTTACACGAGCAGTACTTC. Its protein product is CAIPRDWDRGLHEQYF.

The chain combines TRBV9 with TRBJ2-7; 8 bases agree with TRBD1. Per germline, CDR1 SGDLS and CDR2 YYNGEE. CDR3 length equals 14 residues. Trimming took 3 bases from V and 4 from J; bases not matched to a gene: 6. The CDR3 loop is CASSAGQGVYEQYF. The CDR3 DNA is TGTGCCAGCAGCGCAGGACAGGGAGTGTACGAGCAGTACTTC.

The gene calls are TRBV9 and TRBJ2-2; D is uncertain. From germline, CDR1 is SGDLS and CDR2 YYNGEE. This CDR3 has 15 amino acids. V dropped 4 bases and J dropped 1 base, with 11 bases sitting between them. The CDR3 sequence is CASSPRWVNTGELFF. CDR3 DNA: TGTGCCAGCAGCCCCAGGTGGGTGAACACCGGGGAGCTGTTTTTT.

The chain couples TRBV19 to TRBJ1-3, with D possibly TRBD1 on 6 matching bases. This CDR3 is built from 14 residues. The V end lost 7 bases, the J end lost 2 bases, and 12 bases lay between the germline ends. CDR1 and CDR2 from the germline V gene are LNHDA and SQIVND (reference sequence). This chain's CDR3 is CASNQGTTGNTIYF. For the CDR3, the DNA is TGTGCCAGTAACCAGGGGACAACTGGAAACACCATATATTTT.

This clone appeared a few times. The chain is built from TRBV19 and TRBJ1-2, with 8 bases lining up with TRBD1. Germline CDR1 LNHDA, CDR2 SQIVND (reference sequence). The CDR3 contains 14 residues. J was trimmed by 1 base and V by 6 bases; bases with no gene match: 4. CDR3 DNA: TGTGCCAGTAGCCGGACAGGGAGTAACTATGGCTACACCTTC. This gives the protein CASSRTGSNYGYTF.

The J gene is TRBJ2-3, the V gene TRBV25-1, with D possibly matching TRBD1 (5 bases). V lost 2 bases to trimming and J lost 2 bases, with 11 bases between them. Germline V lookup: CDR1 MGHDK, CDR2 SYGVNS. This CDR3 is 15 amino acids long. CDR3 sequence (DNA): TGTGCCAGCAGTGAAGGACACAGCCTCACAGATACGCAGTATTTT. This gives the protein CASSEGHSLTDTQYF.

The V gene is TRBV6-4, the J gene TRBJ1-5; no firm D call. The germline CDR1 and CDR2 sequences are MRHNA and SNTAGT. V was clipped by 3 bases and J by 0 bases, with 12 bases between them. The CDR3 is 16 residues long. CDR3 coding DNA: TGTGCCAGCAGTGAGCATTTCGGAGATAGCAATCAGCCCCAGCATTTT. It translates to CASSEHFGDSNQPQHF.

Concerning this clone itself: One end of the junction fails to match germline, which may point to a read error. The gene calls are TRBV27 and TRBJ1-2; 7 bases map to TRBD1. CDR1 MNHEY and CDR2 SMNVEV come from the germline V gene (reference sequence). The CDR3 sequence is 14 residues long. CDR3 protein: CASSHTGANYGYPF. CDR3 bases: TGTGCCAGCAGTCATACAGGGGCTAACTATGGCTACCCCTTC.

The rearrangement links TRBV5-1 to TRBJ2-3; D is ambiguous. This CDR3 contains 15 residues. V lost 0 bases and J 6 bases, leaving 14 bases between the germline ends. Germline V lookup: CDR1 SGHRS, CDR2 YFSETQ. CDR3 sequence reads: CASSLAGPVSDTQYF. CDR3 nucleotides: TGCGCCAGCAGCTTGGCGGGTCCTGTGTCGGATACGCAGTATTTT. Complete variable domain (other parts from reference TRBV5-1 and TRBJ2-3): KAGVTQTPRYLIKTRGQQVTLSCSPISGHRSVSWYQQTPGQGLQFLFEYFSETQRNKGNFPGRFSGRQFSNSRSEMNVSTLELGDSALYLCASSLAGPVSDTQYFGPGTRLTVL.

The V call is TRBV6-9, the J call TRBJ2-7; D not certain. The length of the CDR3 is 14 residues. The ends were cut back, 11 bases at V and 5 bases at J, with 22 bases in the middle. Germline V gene lookup returns CDR1 MNHGY and CDR2 SVAAGI. CDR3 region: CAFLVEFRVHEQYF. CDR3 nucleotides: TGTGCCTTTCTCGTTGAGTTCCGGGTCCACGAGCAGTACTTC.

This chain joins TRBV28 and TRBJ2-5; a weak D match, TRBD1 (5 bases). V was trimmed by 3 bases and J by 4 bases, leaving 6 bases between them. The CDR3 length is 12 residues. The germline V gene encodes CDR1 MDHEN and CDR2 SYDVKM. Written as DNA, the CDR3 is TGTGCCAGCAGTTTCGACAGAGAGACCCAGTACTTC. This gives the protein CASSFDRETQYF.

The J gene is TRBJ1-6, the V gene TRBV30; no definite D call. CDR3 length equals 13 residues. The germline V gene encodes CDR1 GTSNPN and CDR2 SVGIG (reference sequence). V was cut by 4 bases and J by 8 bases, with 12 bases left in between. The chain's CDR3 is CAWTPGSDSPLHF. CDR3 coding DNA: TGTGCCTGGACTCCGGGTTCCGATTCACCCCTCCACTTT.

V and J are TRBV13 and TRBJ2-7, with D possibly TRBD2 on 5 matching bases. The ends were cut back, 5 bases at V and 5 bases at J, with 13 bases in the middle. This CDR3 region has 13 residues. CDR1 and CDR2 from the germline V gene are PRHDT and FYEKMQ (reference sequence). As DNA, the CDR3 is TGTGCCAGCAGCGAAAGTAGGAGGCACGAGCAGTACTTC. It translates to CASSESRRHEQYF.

This clone was detected once. V usage is TRBV4-1 and J usage is TRBJ1-1; TRBD1 is a possible D gene (6 bases). There are 14 residues in the CDR3. The V and J ends lost 3 bases and 6 bases respectively, with 14 bases between them. Germline V gene sequence: CDR1 MGHRA, CDR2 YSYEKL. The CDR3 reads CASSQTGWNSEAFF. The CDR3 nucleotides are TGCGCCAGCAGCCAGACAGGTTGGAATTCTGAAGCTTTCTTT.

In this sample, this clone turned up once. The V and J genes are TRBV12-5 and TRBJ1-1; perhaps TRBD1 as D (5 bases). Looked up from germline, CDR1 is LGHNT and CDR2 is FRNRAP. V was pared by 6 bases and J by 3 bases, with 14 bases between. The CDR3 contains 14 residues. CDR3 loop: CASGLDSSYTEAFF. The CDR3 DNA follows: TGTGCTAGTGGACTTGACAGCAGCTACACTGAAGCTTTCTTT.

V and J are TRBV7-6 and TRBJ1-6; the D gene is possibly TRBD1 (6 bases). The V and J ends lost 6 bases and 12 bases respectively, with 24 bases between them. The germline V gene encodes CDR1 SGHVS and CDR2 FNYEAQ. The CDR3 has 16 residues. In nucleotides, the CDR3 is TGTGCCAGCAGTTACGCACAGGGTCTCTCTGGAGTACCCCTCCACTTT. It translates to CASSYAQGLSGVPLHF.